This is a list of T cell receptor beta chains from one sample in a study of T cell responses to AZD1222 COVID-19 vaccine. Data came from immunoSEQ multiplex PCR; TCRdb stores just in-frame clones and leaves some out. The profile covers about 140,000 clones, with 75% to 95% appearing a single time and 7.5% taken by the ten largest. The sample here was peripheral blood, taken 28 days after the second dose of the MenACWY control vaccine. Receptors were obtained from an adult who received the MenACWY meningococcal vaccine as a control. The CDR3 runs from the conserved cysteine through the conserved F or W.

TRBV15 CATSRGGNYGYTF
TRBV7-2 CASSFGTANYGYTF
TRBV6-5 CASSFSTAQETQYF
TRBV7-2 CASSLRTPGGYEQYF
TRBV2 CASLLLIGALHF
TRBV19 CASSSGWGSYEKLFF
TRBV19 CASRPGRNTGELFF
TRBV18 CASSPPSGSGGNEQFF
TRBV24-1 CATSGPGLQETQYF
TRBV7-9 CASSPWDRGPGNTIYF
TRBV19 CASRGRDTQYF
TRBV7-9 CASSPAGTGSRGEQYF
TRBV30 CAWKRRGSYNEQFF
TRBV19 CASSIEEWGSSQPQHF
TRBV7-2 CASSSQGVTYEQYF
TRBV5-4 CASSLGAGGGTDTQYF
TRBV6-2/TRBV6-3 CASSSHGAGSYEQYF
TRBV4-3 CASSQDRVSSYEQYF
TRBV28 CASSFRDRGTNQPQHF
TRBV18 CASSPGTSGQETQYF
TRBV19 CASSIEQHSGNTIYF
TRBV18 CASSPGQALGNQPQHF
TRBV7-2 CASSGLAGNQETQYF
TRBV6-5 CASSTGGTYEQYF
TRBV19 CASSLRSGRNEQFF
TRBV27 CASSPHNQPQHF
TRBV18 CASSPKTGGNTEAFF
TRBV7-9 CASSSPLTKAFF
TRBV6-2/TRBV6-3 CASSYRQGAHANEKLFF
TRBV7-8 CASSPLTSGGAGNEQFF
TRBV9 CASSVVGETQYF
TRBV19 CASSIPGDRDLGVAEAFF
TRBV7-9 CASSLGQAQPQHF
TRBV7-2 CASSLNPGQGTKLFF
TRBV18 CASSPTTGIGETQYF
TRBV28 CASRAGRPPYEQYF
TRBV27 CASSPSPSLYEQYF
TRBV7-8 CASSPAGFRTNEKLFF
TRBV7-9 CASSLEEIDGYTF
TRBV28 CASSIPTGSNQPQHF
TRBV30 CAWSVLVRHFEQFF
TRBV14 CASSQVGREDYEQYF
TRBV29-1 CSVEEAGWGRSQYF
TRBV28 CASSPGYEQYF
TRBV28 CASSRPTGELFF
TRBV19 CASSMGRPDTQYF
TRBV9 CASSVATRAAEAFF
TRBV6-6 CASSYPNDSPLHF
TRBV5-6 CASSDRRGPQTQYF